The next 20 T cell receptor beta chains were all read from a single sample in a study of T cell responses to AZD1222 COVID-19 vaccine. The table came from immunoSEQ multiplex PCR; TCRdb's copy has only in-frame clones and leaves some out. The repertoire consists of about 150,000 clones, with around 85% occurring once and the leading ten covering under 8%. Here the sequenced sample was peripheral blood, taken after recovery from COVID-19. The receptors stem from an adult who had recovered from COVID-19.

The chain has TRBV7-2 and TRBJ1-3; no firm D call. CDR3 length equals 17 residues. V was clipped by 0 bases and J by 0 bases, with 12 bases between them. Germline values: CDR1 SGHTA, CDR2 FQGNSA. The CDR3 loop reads CASSLAGLGFSGNTIYF. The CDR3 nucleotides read TGTGCCAGCAGCTTAGCCGGTTTGGGGTTCTCTGGAAACACCATATATTTT.

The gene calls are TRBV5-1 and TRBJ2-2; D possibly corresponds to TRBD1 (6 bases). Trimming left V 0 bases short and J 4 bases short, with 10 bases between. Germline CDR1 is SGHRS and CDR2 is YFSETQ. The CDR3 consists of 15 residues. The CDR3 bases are TGCGCCAGCAGCTTGGGGGGGCATAGCACCGGGGAGCTGTTTTTT. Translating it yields CASSLGGHSTGELFF.

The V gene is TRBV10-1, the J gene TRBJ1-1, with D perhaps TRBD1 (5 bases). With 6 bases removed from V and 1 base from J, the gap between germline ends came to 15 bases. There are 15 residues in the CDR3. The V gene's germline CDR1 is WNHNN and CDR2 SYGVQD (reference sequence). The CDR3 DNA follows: TGCGCCAGCAGCGAAGCCGGGACGGGGAACACTGAAGCTTTCTTT. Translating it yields CASSEAGTGNTEAFF.

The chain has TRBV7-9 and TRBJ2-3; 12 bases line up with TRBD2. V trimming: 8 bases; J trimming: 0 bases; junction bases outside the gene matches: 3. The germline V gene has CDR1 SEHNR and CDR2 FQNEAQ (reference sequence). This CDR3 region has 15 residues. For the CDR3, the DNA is TGTGCCAGCGGGACTAGCGGGCACAGCACAGATACGCAGTATTTT. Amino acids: CASGTSGHSTDTQYF.

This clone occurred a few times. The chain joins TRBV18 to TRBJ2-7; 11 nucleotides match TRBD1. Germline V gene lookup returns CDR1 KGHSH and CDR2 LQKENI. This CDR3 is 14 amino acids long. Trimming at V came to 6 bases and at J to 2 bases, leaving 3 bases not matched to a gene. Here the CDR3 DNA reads TGTGCCAGCTCCCGGACAGGGGGCACCTACGAGCAGTACTTC. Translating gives CASSRTGGTYEQYF.

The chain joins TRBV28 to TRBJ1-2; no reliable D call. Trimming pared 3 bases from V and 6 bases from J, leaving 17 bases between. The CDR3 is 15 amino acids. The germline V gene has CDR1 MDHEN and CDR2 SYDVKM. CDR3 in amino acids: CASSFAGRPEDGYTF. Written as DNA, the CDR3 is TGTGCCAGCAGTTTTGCAGGCCGACCCGAGGATGGCTACACCTTC.

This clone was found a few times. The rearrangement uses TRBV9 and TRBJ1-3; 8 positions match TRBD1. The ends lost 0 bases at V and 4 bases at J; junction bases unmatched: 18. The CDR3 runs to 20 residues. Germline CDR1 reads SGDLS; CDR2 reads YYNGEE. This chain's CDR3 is CASSVESGSGQGPAGNTIYF. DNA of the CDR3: TGTGCCAGCAGCGTAGAATCCGGATCCGGACAGGGACCAGCGGGAAACACCATATATTTT.

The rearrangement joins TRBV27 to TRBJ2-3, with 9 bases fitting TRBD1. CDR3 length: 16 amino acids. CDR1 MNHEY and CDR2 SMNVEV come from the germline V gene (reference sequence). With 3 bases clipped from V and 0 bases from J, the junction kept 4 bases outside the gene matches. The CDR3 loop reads CASSFHRGPSTDTQYF. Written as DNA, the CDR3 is TGTGCCAGCAGTTTTCACAGGGGGCCCAGCACAGATACGCAGTATTTT.

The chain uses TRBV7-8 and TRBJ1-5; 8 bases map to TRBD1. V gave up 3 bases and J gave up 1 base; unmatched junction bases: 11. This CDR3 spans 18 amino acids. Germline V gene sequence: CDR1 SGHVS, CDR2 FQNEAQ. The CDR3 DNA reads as TGTGCCAGCAGCTTGCCAGGGGGCGGCGTTGGAAGCAATCAGCCCCAGCATTTT. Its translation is CASSLPGGGVGSNQPQHF.

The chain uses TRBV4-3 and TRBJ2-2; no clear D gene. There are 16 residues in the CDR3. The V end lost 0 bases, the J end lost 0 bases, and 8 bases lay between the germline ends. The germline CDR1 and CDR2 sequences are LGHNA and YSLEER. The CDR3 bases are TGCGCCAGCAGCCAAGATTCTCAACCGAACACCGGGGAGCTGTTTTTT. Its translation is CASSQDSQPNTGELFF.

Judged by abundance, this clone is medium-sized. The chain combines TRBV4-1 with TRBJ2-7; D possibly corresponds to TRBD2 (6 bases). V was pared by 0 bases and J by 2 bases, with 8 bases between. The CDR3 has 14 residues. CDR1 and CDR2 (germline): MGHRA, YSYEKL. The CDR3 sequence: CASSQDRRAYEQYF. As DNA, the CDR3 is TGCGCCAGCAGCCAAGACAGGAGGGCCTACGAGCAGTACTTC.

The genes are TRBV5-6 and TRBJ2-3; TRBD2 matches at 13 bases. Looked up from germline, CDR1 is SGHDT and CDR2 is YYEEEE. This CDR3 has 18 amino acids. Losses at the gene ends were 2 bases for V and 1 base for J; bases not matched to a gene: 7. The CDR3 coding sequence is TGTGCCAGCAGCTTCGGACTAGCGGGGGTTACCGGCACAGATACGCAGTATTTT. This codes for CASSFGLAGVTGTDTQYF. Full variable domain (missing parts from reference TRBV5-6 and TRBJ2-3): DAGVTQSPTHLIKTRGQQVTLRCSPKSGHDTVSWYQQALGQGPQFIFQYYEEEERQRGNFPDRFSGHQFPNYSSELNVNALLLGDSALYLCASSFGLAGVTGTDTQYFGPGTRLTVL.

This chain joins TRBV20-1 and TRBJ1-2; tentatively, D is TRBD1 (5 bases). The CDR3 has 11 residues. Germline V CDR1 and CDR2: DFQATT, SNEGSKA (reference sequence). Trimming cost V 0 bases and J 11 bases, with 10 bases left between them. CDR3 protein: CSAREDPGYTF. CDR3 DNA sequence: TGCAGTGCTAGAGAGGACCCAGGGTACACCTTC.

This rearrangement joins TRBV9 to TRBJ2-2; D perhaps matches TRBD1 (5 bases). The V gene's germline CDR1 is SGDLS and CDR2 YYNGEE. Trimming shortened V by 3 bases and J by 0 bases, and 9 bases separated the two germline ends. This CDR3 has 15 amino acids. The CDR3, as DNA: TGTGCCAGCAGCGCCCGACAGTCGAACACCGGGGAGCTGTTTTTT. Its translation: CASSARQSNTGELFF.

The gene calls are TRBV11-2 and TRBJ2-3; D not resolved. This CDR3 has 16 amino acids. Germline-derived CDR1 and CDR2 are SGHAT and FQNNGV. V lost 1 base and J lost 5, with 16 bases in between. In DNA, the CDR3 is TGTGCCAGCAGCTTAGTCCGGCTAGGACCACAAGATACGCAGTATTTT. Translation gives CASSLVRLGPQDTQYF.

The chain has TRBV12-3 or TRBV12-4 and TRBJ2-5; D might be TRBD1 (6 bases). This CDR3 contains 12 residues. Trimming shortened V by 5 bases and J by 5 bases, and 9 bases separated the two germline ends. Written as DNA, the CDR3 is TGTGCCAGCAGTCCGAGGGGGGAGACCCAGTACTTC. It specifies CASSPRGETQYF.

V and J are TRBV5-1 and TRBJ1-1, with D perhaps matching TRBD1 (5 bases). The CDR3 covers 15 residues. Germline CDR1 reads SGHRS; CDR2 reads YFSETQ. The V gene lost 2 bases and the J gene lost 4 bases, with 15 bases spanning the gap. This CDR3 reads CASSFSGTVGTEAFF. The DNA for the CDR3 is TGCGCCAGCAGCTTCTCTGGGACGGTCGGCACTGAAGCTTTCTTT.

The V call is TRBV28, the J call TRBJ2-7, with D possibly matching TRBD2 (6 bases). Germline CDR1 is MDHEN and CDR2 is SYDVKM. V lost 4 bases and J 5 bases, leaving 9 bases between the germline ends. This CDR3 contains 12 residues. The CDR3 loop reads CASSSGSHEQYF. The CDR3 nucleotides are TGTGCCAGCAGTTCCGGGAGCCACGAGCAGTACTTC.

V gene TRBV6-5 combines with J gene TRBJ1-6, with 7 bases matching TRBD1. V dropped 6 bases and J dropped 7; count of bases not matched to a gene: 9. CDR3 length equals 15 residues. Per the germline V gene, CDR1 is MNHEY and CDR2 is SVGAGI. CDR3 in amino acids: CASSQGTESNSPLHF. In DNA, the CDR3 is TGTGCCAGCAGCCAGGGGACAGAAAGCAATTCACCCCTCCACTTT.

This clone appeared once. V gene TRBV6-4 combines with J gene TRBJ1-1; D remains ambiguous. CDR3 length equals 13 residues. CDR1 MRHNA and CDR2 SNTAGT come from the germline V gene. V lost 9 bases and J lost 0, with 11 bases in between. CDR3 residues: CASGLEMNTEAFF. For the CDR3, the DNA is TGTGCCAGTGGTCTGGAGATGAACACTGAAGCTTTCTTT.